The clone carrying this TCR beta chain has a single count. What it binds is not known. The extraction recovered at least 6 micrograms of total RNA per sample. This entry comes from a study of blood T cells in healthy people across ages. Study-wide results and limits: In older individuals, TCR beta diversity per million T cells was lower, falling roughly linearly with age. Estimated diversity, derived from one million T cells, was regarded as an underestimate. Donors of long life had a larger count of naive CD4+ cells and greater diversity than aged donors.

A second about 6 to 11 cycle PCR used barcoded and J-beta primers. One entry per CDR3 protein results from TCRdb running MiXCR on the 5' RACE reads. In the table there are about 1,400,000 distinct CDR3 sequences, 55% to 75% of which are singletons. The CDR3 sequence is 18 residues long. CDR1 and CDR2 from the germline V gene are LGHDT and YNNKEL (reference sequence). V gene TRBV3-1 combines with J gene TRBJ2-5; 8 nucleotides match TRBD2. The J call could be wrong; TRBJ2-7 is a better fit for the DNA end. The receptor was isolated from a young man in good health. The sequenced material came from blood. CDR3 nucleotides: TGTGCCAGCAGCCAGCGCCGGGGTTTACAGGGACTAGTTGGCGAGCAGTACTTC. Translation: CASSQRRGLQGLVGEQYF.